This T cell receptor beta chain was sequenced during a study of CD8 T cells in ankylosing spondylitis (dated by TCRdb to 2016 to 2017). Notes on the research overall: To find TCR variants linked to disease, the study profiled T cell receptor beta repertoires in ankylosing spondylitis patients and healthy donors. The full study cohort comprised 20 to 25 ankylosing spondylitis patients and 110 or so healthy donors. Peripheral blood samples were taken, and synovial fluid was additionally collected from ankylosing spondylitis patients. The investigation overall reported the following: Blood from ankylosing spondylitis patients appeared to be characterized by a TCR beta motif composed of roughly eight highly homologous amino acid variants. According to the report, matched synovial fluid samples from ankylosing spondylitis patients were significantly enriched for the disease-linked clones. Some motif variants were previously reported in synovial fluid and blood of reactive arthritis patients, suggesting common disease-initiation mechanisms. A CD8+ phenotype was shown by the disease-linked clones, which were found at relatively low frequencies in peripheral blood.

In its sample, this clonotype was seen many times. Its antigen specificity is not known. There are no base qualities to consult, and no much larger clone falls within one base. Here V drops 4 bases and J drops 6 bases, and the junction holds 8 bases not matched to any gene. The CDR3 contains 16 residues, cysteine and phenylalanine counted. The kept DNA is CDR3 alone, 48 bases in frame from the first base. Via the germline V gene, CDR1 is MNHEY and CDR2 SVGAGI. This sample was sequenced with an Illumina HiSeq 2500. Quantitative 5'-RACE with molecular barcodes was the method used to prepare the TCR beta libraries. The authors' pipeline ran thus. Disease-linked TCR variants were identified with a new computational method built on a probabilistic model of VDJ rearrangement. TCRdb ran its own pipeline on the public reads, namely fastp trimming at Q25 and MiXCR clone calling, and kept in-frame beta chains. For every CDR3 protein sequence, its rows merge into one entry that carries the most common genes and DNA. TCRdb assigned the V and J calls; the authors' analysis was not used. Here the sample has some 200,000 distinct CDR3 sequences; about 7.3% occur a single time. Approximately 15% of the sample rests with the top ten.

The sequencing input was blood, either unsorted or a sorted T cell fraction (not recorded which). The TCR was taken from a male donor with ankylosing spondylitis. The chain couples TRBV6-5 to TRBJ2-2; 10 nucleotides in the junction match TRBD1. The sequenced DNA is TGTGCCAGCAGTTCCCTCTCGACAGGGGGCTCCGGGGAGCTGTTTTTT. Its translation reads: CASSSLSTGGSGELFF.